Shown below are 23 T cell receptor beta chains from a single sample sequenced in a study of long-term antiretroviral therapy in people with HIV. A v3.0 immunoSEQ assay was performed at survey level. Assay: immunoSEQ multiplex PCR; the TCRdb copy retains only in-frame clones and omits some. In the table there are some 28,000 clones, nearly 95% of which are singletons. Material: unsorted PBMCs, obtained more than 6 years after starting antiretroviral therapy. These receptors originate from a man younger than 40 with HIV.

V gene TRBV5-1 combines with J gene TRBJ2-3; D gene ambiguous. The length of the CDR3 is 14 residues. Germline V gives CDR1 SGHRS, CDR2 YFSETQ. V was shortened by 4 bases and J by 2 bases, with 11 bases between the two germline ends. The CDR3 here is CASSRRPDTDTQYF. In DNA, the CDR3 is TGCGCCAGCAGCAGGCGGCCAGACACAGATACGCAGTATTTT.

The chain employs TRBV5-4 and TRBJ2-5, with a weak D call TRBD1 (6 bases). Trimming stripped 0 bases from V and 5 bases from J, with 11 bases between. Germline lookup yields CDR1 SGHNT and CDR2 YYREEE (reference sequence). The CDR3 runs 14 residues. The CDR3, as DNA: TGTGCCAGCAGCTTGGTTACAGGGACGGAGACCCAGTACTTC. It specifies CASSLVTGTETQYF.

The rearrangement links TRBV5-4 to TRBJ1-2; D not resolved. The CDR3 loop spans 14 amino acids. Per germline, CDR1 SGHNT and CDR2 YYREEE (reference sequence). Trimming removed 1 base from V and 3 bases from J, with 10 bases in between. The CDR3: CASSLSGRDYGYTF. CDR3 nucleotides: TGTGCCAGCAGCTTGTCTGGACGCGACTATGGCTACACCTTC. The whole variable domain, remainder taken from reference TRBV5-4 and TRBJ1-2, is ETGVTQSPTHLIKTRGQQVTLRCSSQSGHNTVSWYQQALGQGPQFIFQYYREEENGRGNFPPRFSGLQFPNYSSELNVNALELDDSALYLCASSLSGRDYGYTFGSGTRLTVV.

The V and J genes are TRBV7-8 and TRBJ2-1, with TRBD2 matching over 10 bases. In germline, CDR1 is SGHVS, CDR2 FQNEAQ. CDR3 size: 16 residues. V was clipped by 1 base and J by 7 bases; unmatched bases: 7. The CDR3 DNA reads as TGTGCCAGCAGCTTAGTCGGACTAGCGGCAGCTAATGAGCAGTTCTTC. Protein product: CASSLVGLAAANEQFF.

Only a few counts were recorded for this clone. The V gene is TRBV6-4, the J gene TRBJ2-3; 10 bases are shared with TRBD2. This CDR3 is 15 amino acids long. The germline CDR1 and CDR2 sequences are MRHNA and SNTAGT. Trimming cost V 0 bases and J 4 bases; bases outside gene matches: 1. The CDR3 region is CASSDSAGGPDTQYF. The CDR3 nucleotides are TGTGCCAGCAGTGACTCAGCGGGGGGGCCAGATACGCAGTATTTT.

The chain has TRBV11-2 and TRBJ1-2, with no clear D. CDR1 SGHAT and CDR2 FQNNGV come from the germline V gene. The CDR3 spans 13 residues. V was trimmed by 1 base and J by 9 bases, leaving 12 bases between them. The CDR3 nucleotides read TGTGCCAGCAGCTTAGCGAGGGTAGGTCGCTACACCTTC. It yields the protein CASSLARVGRYTF.

J is TRBJ1-1 and V is TRBV27, with 7 bases that match TRBD1. V was pared by 8 bases and J by 9 bases, with 9 bases of the junction left unmatched. The CDR3 is made up of 12 amino acids. The germline gives CDR1 MNHEY, CDR2 SMNVEV (reference sequence). CDR3 DNA sequence: TGTGCCAGCGAAGATACAGGGGCCCAAGCTTTCTTT. As protein: CASEDTGAQAFF.

This sequence joins TRBV25-1 and TRBJ2-7, with TRBD1 matching over 9 bases. Per the germline V gene, CDR1 is MGHDK and CDR2 is SYGVNS. The CDR3 extends over 14 amino acids. V lost 4 bases, J lost 2 bases, and 3 bases stayed unmatched. CDR3 protein: CASSGDRETYEQYF. The DNA for the CDR3 is TGTGCCAGCAGTGGGGACAGGGAAACCTACGAGCAGTACTTC.

This clone was seen a single time. This sequence joins TRBV9 and TRBJ2-1; 10 positions agree with TRBD2. With 3 bases clipped from V and 3 bases from J, the junction kept 18 bases outside the gene matches. In germline, CDR1 is SGDLS, CDR2 YYNGEE. The CDR3 length is 20 residues. CDR3 nucleotide sequence: TGTGCCAGCAGCGGTAGCCAGGGAAGAACCGGGACTAGCGACTACAATGAGCAGTTCTTC. Translated, it gives CASSGSQGRTGTSDYNEQFF.

The rearrangement uses TRBV28 and TRBJ2-7; 11 bases match TRBD1. Germline V CDR1 and CDR2: MDHEN, SYDVKM. Trimming cost V 1 base and J 4 bases; bases outside gene matches: 9. The CDR3 totals 17 residues. CDR3 coding DNA: TGTGCCAGCAGTTTATTCCCCCGGACAGGGGGCATTTACGAGCAGTACTTC. It specifies CASSLFPRTGGIYEQYF.

This clone is a singleton in its sample. The genes are TRBV19 and TRBJ2-3, with D uncertain. V was cut by 3 bases and J by 0 bases, with 10 bases left in between. CDR3 length equals 15 residues. Germline CDR1 and CDR2: LNHDA and SQIVND (reference sequence). In DNA form, the CDR3 reads TGTGCCAGTAGTATGAAGAGTACAAGCACAGATACGCAGTATTTT. It yields the protein CASSMKSTSTDTQYF.

This clone was seen just once. V gene TRBV9 combines with J gene TRBJ2-3; 9 positions agree with TRBD2. J was trimmed by 3 bases and V by 4 bases; bases with no gene match: 9. Germline V gene data show CDR1 as SGDLS and CDR2 as YYNGEE. The CDR3 has 16 residues. CDR3 in amino acids: CASSLDGLAGTDTQYF. The CDR3 bases are TGTGCCAGCAGCCTAGACGGGCTAGCGGGGACAGATACGCAGTATTTT.

The V call is TRBV11-1, the J call TRBJ1-1; D is undetermined. CDR1 is SGHAT and CDR2 is FQDESV in the germline V gene (reference sequence). The CDR3 is made up of 13 amino acids. Trimming removed 2 bases from V and 3 bases from J, with 7 bases in between. The CDR3 region is CASSLNGYTEAFF. CDR3 in DNA: TGTGCCAGCAGCTTAAATGGGTACACTGAAGCTTTCTTT.

This chain uses TRBV2 with TRBJ1-4; D is unclear. The CDR3 contains 15 residues. The V and J ends lost 6 bases and 6 bases respectively, with 17 bases between them. Per the germline V gene, CDR1 is SNHLY and CDR2 is FYNNEI. Here the CDR3 DNA reads TGTGCCAGCAGGGCCACGGTGGTGCGCGATGAAAAACTGTTTTTT. The encoded protein is CASRATVVRDEKLFF.

The chain has TRBV9 and TRBJ2-3; 8 bases match TRBD1. This CDR3 comprises 15 residues. Germline V lookup: CDR1 SGDLS, CDR2 YYNGEE. The V and J ends lost 5 bases and 4 bases, in that order; junction bases with no gene match: 9. CDR3: CASSVAGGAADTQYF. Written as DNA, the CDR3 is TGTGCCAGCAGTGTCGCAGGGGGCGCCGCAGATACGCAGTATTTT.

The V and J genes are TRBV4-3 and TRBJ2-7, with TRBD2 matching 7 bases. The ends lost 2 bases at V and 3 bases at J; junction bases unmatched: 7. The CDR3 length is 15 residues. The germline V gene has CDR1 LGHNA and CDR2 YSLEER. For the CDR3, the DNA is TGCGCCAGCAGCCAAAGTTTTAGCGGGCTCTACGAGCAGTACTTC. This encodes CASSQSFSGLYEQYF.

The rearrangement links TRBV19 to TRBJ2-1, with TRBD2 matching 8 bases. The V gene's germline CDR1 is LNHDA and CDR2 SQIVND (reference sequence). This CDR3 comprises 19 residues. The trim removed 4 bases at V and 3 bases at J, leaving 17 bases unmatched. The CDR3 coding sequence is TGTGCCAGTAGTACACGGTCTAGCGGGCGATCGACCCTCTACAATGAGCAGTTCTTC. Amino acid sequence: CASSTRSSGRSTLYNEQFF.

The chain has TRBV7-2 and TRBJ1-1; D is possibly TRBD1 (5 bases). V was shortened by 6 bases and J by 0 bases, with 8 bases between the two germline ends. Per germline, CDR1 SGHTA and CDR2 FQGNSA. The CDR3 runs 13 residues. The CDR3 is CASRGGLNTEAFF. Here the CDR3 DNA reads TGTGCCAGCAGGGGGGGTCTGAACACTGAAGCTTTCTTT.

This chain links TRBV18 with TRBJ2-3; 7 bases are a match to TRBD2. Germline V lookup: CDR1 KGHSH, CDR2 LQKENI. Trimming removed 3 bases from V and 7 bases from J; junction bases left unmatched: 7. This CDR3 region has 14 residues. CDR3 DNA sequence: TGTGCCAGCTCACCTCCAGGGAGGGGTTATACGCAGTATTTT. Its protein is CASSPPGRGYTQYF.

This chain connects TRBV15 to TRBJ1-6; no reliable D call. Per the germline V gene, CDR1 is LNHNV and CDR2 is YYDKDF (reference sequence). V was shortened by 6 bases and J by 2 bases, with 2 bases between the two germline ends. This CDR3 is built from 12 residues. This CDR3 is CATSTYNSPLHF. As DNA, the CDR3 is TGTGCCACCAGTACCTATAATTCACCCCTCCACTTT.

The CDR3 bases are TGTGCCAGCAGCCTGGGTACGGACATGGAGACCCAGTACTTC. Translation: CASSLGTDMETQYF. The V gene is TRBV13, the J gene TRBJ2-5, with a possible D match to TRBD1 (5 bases). The length of the CDR3 is 14 residues. The ends were cut back, 5 bases at V and 5 bases at J, with 15 bases in the middle. In germline, CDR1 is PRHDT, CDR2 FYEKMQ (reference sequence).

The chain carries TRBV6-6 and TRBJ2-2; D gene uncertain. The CDR3 runs 15 residues. Germline CDR1 MNHNY, CDR2 SVGAGI (reference sequence). The V end was cut by 2 bases, the J end by 6 bases, with 13 bases between. The CDR3 is CASSYTFEGSGELFF. The CDR3 DNA follows: TGTGCCAGCAGTTACACCTTCGAAGGGTCCGGGGAGCTGTTTTTT.

The chain recombines TRBV7-2 with TRBJ1-2; D might be TRBD1 (6 bases). With 5 bases removed from V and 2 bases from J, the gap between germline ends came to 12 bases. This CDR3 has 14 amino acids. Germline V gives CDR1 SGHTA, CDR2 FQGNSA. CDR3 DNA: TGTGCCAGCAGCACTTACAGGGAAAACTATGGCTACACCTTC. It specifies CASSTYRENYGYTF.